A single sample is the source of the 14 T cell receptor beta chains below, sequenced in a study of Ad26.COV2.S vaccination and SARS-CoV-2 variants. The assay was immunoSEQ multiplex PCR, and TCRdb's table has in-frame clones only and misses some. The repertoire holds about 440,000 clones, with roughly 88% as singletons. Stated treatment: some 20 received Ad26.COV2.S at low or high dose, single or two shots; 5 received placebo; per-sample allocation not given. The samples date from day 63 after the first vaccine or placebo injection. The sample in question was peripheral blood, obtained in a trial of Ad26.COV2.S vaccine versus placebo. The source is a person between 18 and 65 years old who received the Ad26.COV2.S COVID-19 vaccine or a placebo.

A word on this clone: This sample also contains other DNA sequences that code for the same CDR3. This rearrangement joins TRBV7-9 to TRBJ2-7; TRBD2 aligns across 11 bases. The CDR3 consists of 15 residues. The J segment lost 3 bases and the V segment lost 0 bases, leaving 1 base of the junction unmatched. Germline CDR1 is SEHNR and CDR2 is FQNEAQ (reference sequence). CDR3 in amino acids: CASSLATSGNYEQYF. In DNA form, the CDR3 reads TGTGCCAGCAGCTTAGCGACTAGCGGGAACTACGAGCAGTACTTC.

The rearrangement links TRBV2 to TRBJ1-1; the D is unclear. The V and J ends lost 8 bases and 0 bases respectively, with 10 bases between them. The CDR3 has 13 residues. Germline assignment: CDR1 SNHLY and CDR2 FYNNEI. The CDR3, as DNA: TGTGCCAGCGGGAGGACTTTGAACACTGAAGCTTTCTTT. Translated: CASGRTLNTEAFF.

V gene TRBV11-2 combines with J gene TRBJ2-3; D not certain. Trimming took 2 bases from V and 2 from J, leaving 11 bases between them. Per the germline V gene, CDR1 is SGHAT and CDR2 is FQNNGV. CDR3 length equals 15 residues. Here the CDR3 reads CASSLRPGFTDTQYF. DNA of the CDR3: TGTGCCAGCAGCTTAAGGCCAGGATTCACAGATACGCAGTATTTT.

The chain recombines TRBV2 with TRBJ2-5; possibly TRBD2 for D (6 bases). This CDR3 is 11 amino acids long. Per the germline V gene, CDR1 is SNHLY and CDR2 is FYNNEI. CDR3 nucleotide sequence: TGTGCTCATCGAGGAGGGGAGACCCAGTACTTC. Translated: CAHRGGETQYF. Supplemented by reference TRBV2 and TRBJ2-5, the full variable domain reads EPEVTQTPSHQVTQMGQEVILRCVPISNHLYFYWYRQILGQKVEFLVSFYNNEISEKSEIFDDQFSVERPDGSNFTLKIRSTKLEDSAMYFCAHRGGETQYFGPGTRLLVL.

V gene TRBV7-9 combines with J gene TRBJ2-1, with 8 bases matching TRBD2. The CDR3 spans 14 residues. The V gene end was trimmed by 5 bases and the J gene end by 7 bases; junction bases not matched to a gene: 7. Germline loops: CDR1 SEHNR, CDR2 FQNEAQ (reference sequence). CDR3 nucleotide sequence: TGTGCCAGCAGCCCGGAACTAGCGGCGAATGAGCAGTTCTTC. It encodes CASSPELAANEQFF.

The chain carries TRBV13 and TRBJ2-7; 10 bases agree with TRBD2. The CDR3 has 16 amino acids. Trimming took 5 bases from V and 3 from J; bases not matched to a gene: 10. Germline loops: CDR1 PRHDT, CDR2 FYEKMQ (reference sequence). CDR3 sequence reads: CASSPRTSGPNYEQYF. The CDR3 nucleotides read TGTGCCAGCAGCCCGAGGACTAGCGGACCGAACTACGAGCAGTACTTC.

The CDR3 sequence: CASSLARQHNEQFF. CDR3 bases: TGCGCCAGCAGCTTGGCCCGGCAGCACAATGAGCAGTTCTTC. The chain couples TRBV5-1 to TRBJ2-1; D is undetermined. Trimming shortened V by 0 bases and J by 5 bases, and 9 bases separated the two germline ends. The CDR3 length is 14 residues. Germline loops: CDR1 SGHRS, CDR2 YFSETQ.

CDR3 sequence (DNA): TGTGCCAGTAGCTTCCGGGGGCCCGCGAACACCGGGGAGCTGTTTTTT. As protein: CASSFRGPANTGELFF. This chain joins TRBV19 and TRBJ2-2; D is perhaps TRBD1 or TRBD2 (6 bases each). Germline loops: CDR1 LNHDA, CDR2 SQIVND (reference sequence). This CDR3 is built from 16 residues. V was clipped by 6 bases and J by 0 bases, with 14 bases between them.

V usage is TRBV7-2 and J usage is TRBJ2-1; D is perhaps TRBD2 (6 bases). The V end lost 5 bases, the J end lost 0 bases, and 8 bases lay between the germline ends. The CDR3 contains 14 residues. The germline V gene encodes CDR1 SGHTA and CDR2 FQGNSA. The CDR3 loop is CASSPGLSYNEQFF. As DNA, the CDR3 is TGTGCCAGCAGCCCGGGACTCTCCTACAATGAGCAGTTCTTC.

A remark on this clone: The same CDR3 is also encoded by other DNA sequences in this sample. The rearrangement joins TRBV5-1 to TRBJ2-7; D gene unclear. Germline assignment: CDR1 SGHRS and CDR2 YFSETQ. This CDR3 has 13 residues. V was clipped by 0 bases and J by 2 bases, with 6 bases between them. CDR3 DNA sequence: TGCGCCAGCAGCTTGGAGGGCCCCTACGAGCAGTACTTC. As protein: CASSLEGPYEQYF.

The chain is built from TRBV29-1 and TRBJ2-2, with 7 bases lining up with TRBD2. The CDR3 extends over 13 amino acids. Germline CDR1 and CDR2: SQVTM and ANQGSEA. J gave up 7 bases and V 6 bases, and 8 bases lay outside the gene matches. The CDR3 DNA follows: TGCAGCGTCCAAGCGGGGCAGGGCGGGGAGCTGTTTTTT. Amino acids: CSVQAGQGGELFF.

The V and J genes are TRBV28 and TRBJ1-2, with TRBD1 matching over 8 bases. The trim removed 3 bases at V and 4 bases at J, leaving 16 bases unmatched. This CDR3 spans 18 amino acids. In germline, CDR1 is MDHEN, CDR2 SYDVKM. The CDR3 DNA reads as TGTGCCAGCAGTTTCGCCCAGGGGGCCACTCCCCCCTTCTATGGCTACACCTTC. As protein: CASSFAQGATPPFYGYTF.

The rearrangement joins TRBV27 to TRBJ1-5; D gene ambiguous. Trimming stripped 5 bases from V and 0 bases from J, with 11 bases between. This CDR3 spans 15 amino acids. CDR1 MNHEY and CDR2 SMNVEV come from the germline V gene (reference sequence). CDR3 protein: CASSPRGLSNQPQHF. CDR3 in DNA: TGTGCCAGCAGTCCCCGGGGTCTTAGCAATCAGCCCCAGCATTTT.

The V and J genes are TRBV7-3 and TRBJ1-1; D gene uncertain. The CDR3 is 13 amino acids. V was shortened by 6 bases and J by 8 bases, with 16 bases between the two germline ends. CDR1 is SGHTA, CDR2 FQGTGA, per germline. The CDR3 here is CASSSLGDKEAFF. The CDR3 nucleotides read TGTGCCAGCAGTTCCCTTGGGGATAAAGAAGCTTTCTTT. Complete variable domain (other parts from reference TRBV7-3 and TRBJ1-1): GAGVSQTPSNKVTEKGKYVELRCDPISGHTALYWYRQSLGQGPEFLIYFQGTGAADDSGLPNDRFFAVRPEGSVSTLKIQRTERGDSAVYLCASSSLGDKEAFFGQGTRLTVV.